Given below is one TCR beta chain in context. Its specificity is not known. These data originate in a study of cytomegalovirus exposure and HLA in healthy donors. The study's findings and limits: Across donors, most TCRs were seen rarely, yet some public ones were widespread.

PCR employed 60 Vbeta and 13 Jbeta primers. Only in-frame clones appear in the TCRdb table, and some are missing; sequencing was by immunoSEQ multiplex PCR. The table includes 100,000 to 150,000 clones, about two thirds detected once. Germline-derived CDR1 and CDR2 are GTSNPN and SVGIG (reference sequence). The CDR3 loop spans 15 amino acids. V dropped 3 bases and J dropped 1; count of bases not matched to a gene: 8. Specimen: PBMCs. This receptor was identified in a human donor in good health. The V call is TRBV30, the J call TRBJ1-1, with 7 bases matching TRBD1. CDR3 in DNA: TGTGCCTGGAGGAGCGACAGGGTGAGGAACACTGAAGCTTTCTTT. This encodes CAWRSDRVRNTEAFF.